These 14 T cell receptor beta chains share one sample of origin, sequenced in a study of OX40 agonist ivuxolimab in advanced cancers. This table comes from immunoSEQ multiplex PCR, and its TCRdb copy is limited to in-frame clones, with some not included. Found here are 20,000 to 30,000 clones, roughly three quarters of them singletons; the top ten hold around 13%. Sequences were derived from CD4+ or CD8+ T cells sorted from blood, sampled in a trial of the OX40 agonist ivuxolimab. The source is an adult with an advanced solid tumor such as melanoma, head and neck, liver or kidney cancer.

This clone was counted between two and nine times. The J gene is TRBJ2-1, the V gene TRBV27, with TRBD2 matching over 12 bases. The CDR3 runs 16 residues. V shed 0 bases and J 10 bases; nucleotides not matched to a gene: 7. Germline lookup yields CDR1 MNHEY and CDR2 SMNVEV (reference sequence). CDR3 region: CASSLSTSGGQREQFF. The DNA of the CDR3 is TGTGCCAGCAGTTTATCGACTAGCGGGGGCCAGCGGGAGCAGTTCTTC.

This chain joins TRBV21-1 and TRBJ1-5; TRBD1 is the table's D call and was not checked against the DNA. TRBV21-1 is a recognized pseudogene. The CDR3 extends over 18 amino acids. The CDR3 nucleotides are TGTGCCAGCAGCAAAGCGCCTGAGACAGGGGAAAGCAATCAGCCCCAGCATTTT. This translates into CASSKAPETGESNQPQHF.

This clone was detected a few times. Other DNA sequences in this specimen translate into the identical CDR3. The rearrangement uses TRBV7-2 and TRBJ2-7, with TRBD2 identical over 16 bases. J lost 6 bases, V lost 6 bases, and 5 bases had no gene match. The length of the CDR3 is 15 residues. Per germline, CDR1 SGHTA and CDR2 FQGNSA. The CDR3 region is CASRGGLAGGREQYF. DNA for the CDR3: TGTGCCAGCAGAGGGGGACTAGCGGGGGGGCGCGAGCAGTACTTC.

This CDR3 is CASSLVVGQPQHF. In DNA form, the CDR3 reads TGTGCCAGCAGCTTAGTGGTGGGTCAGCCCCAGCATTTT. The chain joins TRBV7-2 to TRBJ1-5, with D unclear. Germline CDR1 reads SGHTA; CDR2 reads FQGNSA. The CDR3 has 13 residues. Deletions cut 1 base from V and 6 bases from J, with 7 bases between.

This chain uses TRBV7-2 with TRBJ2-3; TRBD2 agrees at 9 bases. The CDR3 consists of 15 residues. V was clipped by 5 bases and J by 4 bases; unmatched bases: 7. The germline CDR1 and CDR2 sequences are SGHTA and FQGNSA. CDR3 nucleotide sequence: TGTGCCAGCAGCCTTCAAGCGGGGGGCCCAGATACGCAGTATTTT. Its translation is CASSLQAGGPDTQYF.

The gene calls are TRBV25-1 and TRBJ1-2, with TRBD1 matching 8 bases. Germline lookup yields CDR1 MGHDK and CDR2 SYGVNS. This CDR3 has 14 amino acids. Trimming at V came to 7 bases and at J to 2 bases, leaving 6 bases not matched to a gene. The CDR3 nucleotides read TGTGCCAGCAACAGGGGGGGTTTAAACTATGGCTACACCTTC. This codes for CASNRGGLNYGYTF.

The chain has TRBV27 and TRBJ2-7; 9 bases fit TRBD1. Unmatched junction bases numbered 4, after V lost 3 bases and J lost 1 base. The germline CDR1 and CDR2 sequences are MNHEY and SMNVEV (reference sequence). The CDR3 has 15 amino acids. CDR3 in DNA: TGTGCCAGCAGTTTCGGGACAGGGATGTCCTACGAGCAGTACTTC. Protein product: CASSFGTGMSYEQYF.

This clone was observed a few times. This chain links TRBV5-6 with TRBJ2-1; 10 bases match TRBD2. CDR1 SGHDT and CDR2 YYEEEE come from the germline V gene. The CDR3 runs 15 residues. The trim removed 3 bases at V and 5 bases at J, leaving 5 bases unmatched. In DNA, the CDR3 is TGTGCCAGCAGCTCTTTTAGCGGGGGGCACAATGAGCAGTTCTTC. It codes for CASSSFSGGHNEQFF.

This clone was seen once. The rearrangement links TRBV19 to TRBJ2-1; no reliable D call. The CDR3 runs to 13 residues. Trimming stripped 1 base from V and 4 bases from J, with 5 bases between. The germline CDR1 and CDR2 sequences are LNHDA and SQIVND (reference sequence). CDR3 sequence (DNA): TGTGCCAGTAGTATAGGGAGATACAATGAGCAGTTCTTC. Translation: CASSIGRYNEQFF.

V and J are TRBV5-1 and TRBJ2-5, with D possibly TRBD1 on 6 matching bases. The CDR3 loop spans 15 amino acids. Germline CDR1 is SGHRS and CDR2 is YFSETQ. Trimming left V 0 bases short and J 1 base short, with 10 bases between. Here the CDR3 DNA reads TGCGCCAGCAGCTTGGCTCAGGGGATCCAAGAGACCCAGTACTTC. Translated: CASSLAQGIQETQYF.

The chain uses TRBV29-1 and TRBJ2-5; D may match TRBD1 or TRBD2 (5 bases each). This CDR3 comprises 14 residues. V was pared by 6 bases and J by 3 bases, with 17 bases between. Germline CDR1 SQVTM, CDR2 ANQGSEA. The CDR3 spells CSVTRGGGKETQYF. CDR3 coding DNA: TGCAGCGTGACCCGGGGTGGGGGAAAAGAGACCCAGTACTTC.

The chain recombines TRBV11-1 with TRBJ2-3; 8 nucleotides line up with TRBD2. Germline CDR1 is SGHAT and CDR2 is FQDESV (reference sequence). V shed 4 bases, J shed 5 bases, and the junction held 8 bases outside the gene matches. The length of the CDR3 is 15 residues. The CDR3 DNA reads as TGTGCCAGCAGCTCGGGGGGGGACCTACGAGATACGCAGTATTTT. It encodes CASSSGGDLRDTQYF. The variable domain in full, with the rest retrieved from reference TRBV11-1 and TRBJ2-3, is EAEVAQSPRYKITEKSQAVAFWCDPISGHATLYWYRQILGQGPELLVQFQDESVVDDSQLPKDRFSAERLKGVDSTLKIQPAELGDSAMYLCASSSGGDLRDTQYFGPGTRLTVL.

This chain connects TRBV18 to TRBJ2-4, with TRBD1 matching 10 bases. Losses at the gene ends were 2 bases for V and 0 bases for J; bases not matched to a gene: 1. This CDR3 region has 16 residues. The V gene's germline CDR1 is KGHSH and CDR2 LQKENI. Here the CDR3 DNA reads TGTGCCAGCTCACCAGGGACAGGGGCAGCCAAAAACATTCAGTACTTC. Translating it yields CASSPGTGAAKNIQYF.

This clone showed up just once. The chain links TRBV6-5 to TRBJ2-2; TRBD1 aligns across 12 bases. The CDR3 extends over 15 amino acids. From germline, CDR1 is MNHEY and CDR2 SVGAGI. J gave up 9 bases and V 6 bases, and 8 bases lay outside the gene matches. The CDR3 is CASREGQGAFRELFF. CDR3 DNA: TGTGCCAGCAGGGAGGGACAGGGGGCTTTCCGGGAGCTGTTTTTT.